Following are 21 T cell receptor beta chains from one sample sequenced in a study of ipilimumab plus nivolumab after autologous stem cell transplantation. Clones were sequenced by immunoSEQ multiplex PCR, and TCRdb holds only the in-frame ones, with some missing. The data contain 15,000 or so clones, approximately 80% of them singletons. The sample consisted of PBMCs, taken in a trial of ipilimumab plus nivolumab as post-transplant consolidation. The receptor set was obtained from a male donor with diffuse large B-cell lymphoma.

The chain links TRBV28 to TRBJ2-5; 8 nucleotides align to TRBD1. The J call may be mistaken, given a closer DNA end match to TRBJ2-7. Per germline, CDR1 MDHEN and CDR2 SYDVKM. The CDR3 contains 13 residues. CDR3 region: CASGRQGRNEQYF. The CDR3 DNA reads as TGTGCCAGCGGCAGACAGGGGCGGAACGAGCAGTACTTC.

This clone was detected only a few times. The chain links TRBV28 to TRBJ2-7; 14 bases fit TRBD2. J lost 6 bases, V lost 6 bases, and 7 bases had no gene match. The CDR3 extends over 15 amino acids. CDR1 and CDR2 from the germline V gene are MDHEN and SYDVKM. The CDR3: CASSPGLAGDSEQYF. CDR3 in DNA: TGTGCCAGCAGCCCGGGACTAGCGGGGGACTCCGAGCAGTACTTC. Supplemented by reference TRBV28 and TRBJ2-7, the full variable domain reads DVKVTQSSRYLVKRTGEKVFLECVQDMDHENMFWYRQDPGLGLRLIYFSYDVKMKEKGDIPEGYSVSREKKERFSLILESASTNQTSMYLCASSPGLAGDSEQYFGPGTRLTVT.

The chain couples TRBV6-5 to TRBJ2-7; D is undetermined. This CDR3 comprises 13 residues. The ends were cut back, 5 bases at V and 3 bases at J, with 11 bases in the middle. CDR1 and CDR2 from the germline V gene are MNHEY and SVGAGI. The CDR3 here is CASSIQENYEQYF. The CDR3 nucleotides read TGTGCCAGCAGTATCCAGGAGAACTACGAGCAGTACTTC.

This chain connects TRBV6-1 to TRBJ1-1; no definite D call. The CDR3 sequence is 13 residues long. The germline CDR1 and CDR2 sequences are MNHNS and SASEGT. Trimming left V 3 bases short and J 1 base short, with 6 bases between. CDR3 amino acids: CASSESENTEAFF. In DNA, the CDR3 is TGTGCCAGCAGTGAGTCCGAGAACACTGAAGCTTTCTTT.

CDR3 DNA sequence: TGTGCCAGCAGCCCCCACCTGATAGCGCCCCTTCCCGGGGAGCTGTTTTTT. This codes for CASSPHLIAPLPGELFF. The chain is built from TRBV5-8 and TRBJ2-2, with a weak D call TRBD2 (5 bases). Germline V gives CDR1 SGHTS, CDR2 YDEGEE. Trimming removed 4 bases from V and 6 bases from J, with 22 bases in between. The CDR3 length is 17 residues.

This sequence joins TRBV5-4 and TRBJ1-1; D gene ambiguous. Trimming took off 2 bases at V and 11 bases at J, with 19 bases between the two ends. Germline CDR1 and CDR2: SGHNT and YYREEE (reference sequence). The CDR3 has 14 residues. The CDR3 protein is CASSLAPWNPGAFF. Here the CDR3 DNA reads TGTGCCAGCAGCTTAGCGCCTTGGAATCCGGGGGCTTTCTTT.

The gene calls are TRBV28 and TRBJ1-4; tentative D call: TRBD1 (5 bases). Deletions cut 1 base from V and 8 bases from J, with 14 bases between. Germline V gives CDR1 MDHEN, CDR2 SYDVKM. This CDR3 is 15 amino acids long. CDR3 amino acids: CASSLLVGVGEKLFF. The CDR3 nucleotides read TGTGCCAGCAGTTTATTGGTAGGGGTTGGGGAAAAACTGTTTTTT.

This clone appeared a few times. The chain employs TRBV2 and TRBJ1-2, with 8 bases aligning to TRBD1. The CDR3 spans 14 residues. The germline CDR1 and CDR2 sequences are SNHLY and FYNNEI. The trim removed 3 bases at V and 7 bases at J, leaving 7 bases unmatched. DNA for the CDR3: TGTGCCAGCAGTGACCCACCACAGGGGGTTGGCTACACCTTC. The encoded protein is CASSDPPQGVGYTF.

The rearrangement joins TRBV4-2 to TRBJ2-7, with 8 bases identical to TRBD1. Germline assignment: CDR1 LGHNA and CDR2 YNFKEQ. V was clipped by 0 bases and J by 2 bases; unmatched bases: 3. The CDR3 sequence is 15 residues long. The CDR3 loop is CASSQDQGAPYEQYF. CDR3 nucleotide sequence: TGTGCCAGCAGCCAAGATCAGGGGGCCCCCTACGAGCAGTACTTC.

The chain is built from TRBV9 and TRBJ2-7; 8 nucleotides align to TRBD1. Germline trimming cut 0 bases from V and 3 bases from J; bases unmatched to any gene: 5. The CDR3 is 15 residues long. Germline CDR1 and CDR2: SGDLS and YYNGEE. CDR3 sequence reads: CASSVGGQGIYEQYF. The DNA for the CDR3 is TGTGCCAGCAGCGTAGGCGGACAGGGTATCTACGAGCAGTACTTC.

The chain is built from TRBV27 and TRBJ2-1; 7 positions agree with TRBD2. V was clipped by 0 bases and J by 7 bases; unmatched bases: 6. Germline V gene data show CDR1 as MNHEY and CDR2 as SMNVEV (reference sequence). The CDR3 spans 15 residues. CDR3 sequence: CASSLSGGYGNEQFF. For the CDR3, the DNA is TGTGCCAGCAGTTTATCGGGGGGGTATGGTAATGAGCAGTTCTTC.

V and J are TRBV4-3 and TRBJ1-3; a possible D gene is TRBD1 (5 bases). CDR1 is LGHNA, CDR2 YSLEER, per germline. This CDR3 comprises 15 residues. Trimming cost V 5 bases and J 0 bases, with 11 bases left between them. The CDR3 bases are TGCGCCAGCAGCAAGACAGCGAGCTCTGGAAACACCATATATTTT. Translating gives CASSKTASSGNTIYF.

The J gene is TRBJ1-4, the V gene TRBV9; D might be TRBD1 (5 bases). V gave up 0 bases and J gave up 7 bases, with 13 bases separating them. The germline gives CDR1 SGDLS, CDR2 YYNGEE. This CDR3 is built from 15 residues. The CDR3 DNA is TGTGCCAGCAGCGTAGAGGGGAGGGGAGGTGAAAAACTGTTTTTT. Protein sequence: CASSVEGRGGEKLFF.

The rearrangement links TRBV4-3 to TRBJ1-2, with D possibly TRBD1 on 5 matching bases. The CDR3 consists of 15 residues. From germline, CDR1 is LGHNA and CDR2 YSLEER. Trimming left V 3 bases short and J 3 bases short, with 14 bases between. This CDR3 reads CASSHPPREYYGYTF. Here the CDR3 DNA reads TGCGCCAGCAGCCACCCCCCCAGGGAGTACTATGGCTACACCTTC.

J is TRBJ2-4 and V is TRBV7-2; D gene uncertain. The germline V and J ends were trimmed by 8 bases and 3 bases, with 29 bases remaining between them. Per the germline V gene, CDR1 is SGHTA and CDR2 is FQGNSA. This CDR3 spans 19 amino acids. CDR3 DNA sequence: TGTGCCAGCGCCTCCCCAGAAGGCCGTCTGGGCTGGGGCAAAAACATTCAGTACTTC. The encoded protein is CASASPEGRLGWGKNIQYF.

This chain connects TRBV28 to TRBJ2-3; 12 bases fit TRBD2. The CDR3 spans 17 residues. Trimming cost V 1 base and J 4 bases; bases outside gene matches: 6. Germline V CDR1 and CDR2: MDHEN, SYDVKM. CDR3 coding DNA: TGTGCCAGCAGTTTATACGCCGGGACTAGCGGGTCAGATACGCAGTATTTT. Its protein is CASSLYAGTSGSDTQYF. Using reference TRBV28 and TRBJ2-3 for the parts outside the CDR3, the full variable domain is DVKVTQSSRYLVKRTGEKVFLECVQDMDHENMFWYRQDPGLGLRLIYFSYDVKMKEKGDIPEGYSVSREKKERFSLILESASTNQTSMYLCASSLYAGTSGSDTQYFGPGTRLTVL.

The chain joins TRBV29-1 to TRBJ2-5; D is perhaps TRBD1 (5 bases). Germline CDR1 is SQVTM and CDR2 is ANQGSEA. CDR3 length: 13 amino acids. V was shortened by 0 bases and J by 4 bases, with 9 bases between the two germline ends. The CDR3 spells CSVEDRESETQYF. The CDR3 nucleotides are TGCAGCGTTGAAGACAGGGAATCAGAGACCCAGTACTTC.

The rearrangement uses TRBV19 and TRBJ2-2; 8 positions agree with TRBD2. This CDR3 comprises 17 residues. J was trimmed by 5 bases and V by 3 bases; bases with no gene match: 11. CDR1 and CDR2 from the germline V gene are LNHDA and SQIVND (reference sequence). The CDR3: CASSIWLQAGETGELFF. The CDR3, as DNA: TGTGCCAGTAGTATTTGGTTACAAGCGGGGGAGACCGGGGAGCTGTTTTTT.

On this clone itself: This CDR3 is also generated by other DNA sequences in the sample. The V gene is TRBV28, the J gene TRBJ2-7, with unresolved D. The CDR3 consists of 11 residues. V lost 6 bases and J lost 3, with 6 bases in between. Germline V CDR1 and CDR2: MDHEN, SYDVKM. The CDR3 bases are TGTGCCAGCAGCAGAGGCTACGAGCAGTACTTC. Protein: CASSRGYEQYF.

The chain is built from TRBV5-4 and TRBJ1-2; D uncertain. V was pared by 4 bases and J by 7 bases, with 14 bases between. Germline-derived CDR1 and CDR2 are SGHNT and YYREEE (reference sequence). This CDR3 has 13 residues. The CDR3 loop reads CASSPTRRVGYTF. CDR3 nucleotides: TGTGCCAGCAGCCCGACTCGGAGGGTTGGCTACACCTTC.

The V and J genes are TRBV5-5 and TRBJ1-5; D not resolved. The CDR3 runs to 15 residues. Between the trimmed V and J ends, which lost 4 bases and 0 bases, there was a span of 11 bases. Germline V gives CDR1 SGHKS, CDR2 YYEKEE (reference sequence). The CDR3 DNA reads as TGTGCCAGCAGCAAGACCGAAGTTAGCAATCAGCCCCAGCATTTT. It codes for CASSKTEVSNQPQHF.